This is a list of T cell receptor beta chains from one sample in a study of T cells in Graves' hyperthyroidism and ophthalmopathy. One entry per CDR3 protein results from TCRdb running MiXCR on the multiplex PCR reads. Seen here are around 290,000 distinct CDR3 sequences, approximately 15% observed once, and the top ten hold less than 70%. Sequencing was carried out using blood. These receptor sequences come from a woman aged 55-75 years with Graves' ophthalmopathy. CDR3s include the opening cysteine and the closing phenylalanine or tryptophan. Fields, in order: J gene, D gene, V gene, clone size, CDR3 protein, CDR3 DNA. The D gene is left open where the match is weak. Clone size is not always given. Where it is, it says once, few, many or a class for expanded clones.

TRBJ2-7 . TRBV4-3 many CASSQDNLEREQYF TGCGCCAGCAGCCAAGATAACCTGGAGAGGGAGCAGTACTTC
TRBJ2-2 . TRBV5-1 many CASGPLGLVQDTGELFF TGCGCCAGCGGACCCTTAGGGCTTGTCCAGGACACCGGGGAGCTGTTTTTT
TRBJ2-1 . TRBV11-3 . CASSLGSGGHVNEQFF TGTGCCAGCAGCTTAGGGAGCGGAGGTCACGTCAATGAGCAGTTCTTC
TRBJ2-1 . TRBV6-6 many CASSYSGTKLYNEQFF TGTGCCAGCAGTTACTCGGGGACAAAGCTTTACAATGAGCAGTTCTTC
TRBJ1-4 . TRBV4-3 . CASSQDSLDEKLFF TGCGCCAGCAGCCAAGATAGTTTGGATGAAAAACTGTTTTTT
TRBJ2-5 . TRBV27 many CASSLRLAGETQYF TGTGCCAGCAGTTTAAGGCTAGCTGGGGAGACCCAGTACTTC
TRBJ1-5 . TRBV7-2 . CASSGSRGEPQHF TGTGCCAGCAGCGGGTCGAGGGGGGAGCCCCAGCATTTT
TRBJ1-1 . TRBV6-5 many CASSYSAGGLNTEAFF TGTGCCAGCAGTTACTCCGCGGGGGGCCTGAACACTGAAGCTTTCTTT
TRBJ2-3 TRBD2 TRBV2 many CASSDAGGSDTQYF TGTGCCAGCAGTGATGCGGGGGGTTCAGATACGCAGTATTTT
TRBJ1-1 TRBD1 TRBV12-3/TRBV12-4 many CASSPPYRGMNTEAFF TGTGCCAGCAGTCCACCCTACAGGGGGATGAACACTGAAGCTTTCTTT
TRBJ2-3 . TRBV7-2 many CASSLRGSAGQLRVQYF TGTGCCAGCAGCTTAAGAGGCTCGGCGGGACAACTTAGGGTGCAGTATTTT
TRBJ1-5 TRBD1 TRBV27 many CASRRRQGENQPQHF TGTGCCAGCAGACGTCGACAGGGAGAGAATCAGCCCCAGCATTTT
TRBJ2-3 . TRBV6-1 many CASKAGPTDTQYF TGTGCCAGCAAGGCGGGACCCACAGATACGCAGTATTTT
TRBJ2-7 . TRBV7-2 many CASSTDSYEQYF TGTGCCAGCAGCACCGACAGTTACGAGCAGTACTTC
TRBJ2-5 . TRBV6-1 . CASSRLGQGTQYF TGTGCCAGCAGCCGACTAGGGCAGGGGACCCAGTACTTC
TRBJ1-1 TRBD1 TRBV20-1 . CSASLSGTGAEAFF TGCAGTGCTTCTCTGAGCGGGACAGGGGCTGAAGCTTTCTTT
TRBJ1-5 . TRBV7-2 . CASSPDPHSNQPQHF TGTGCCAGCAGCCCAGACCCGCATAGCAATCAGCCCCAGCATTTT
TRBJ1-2 . TRBV20-1 . CSSFIASNYGYTF TGCAGTTCCTTTATCGCATCTAACTATGGCTACACCTTC
TRBJ2-1 TRBD2 TRBV4-3 . CASSRFLGTATYSGGYGEQFF TGCGCCAGCAGCCGTTTCCTTGGGACAGCCACTTATAGCGGGGGATACGGTGAGCAGTTCTTC
TRBJ1-6 . TRBV11-2 few CASSPILNNSPLHF TGTGCCAGCAGCCCAATACTGAATAATTCACCCCTCCACTTT
TRBJ2-2 . TRBV5-1 . CASSLASGQTGELFF TGCGCCAGCAGCTTGGCGTCAGGGCAAACCGGGGAGCTGTTTTTT
TRBJ2-7 . TRBV13 . CASSLRLNSEIYEQYF TGTGCCAGCAGCTTACGGCTGAATTCGGAGATCTACGAGCAGTACTTC
TRBJ2-7 . TRBV3-1 many CASSQEALAYEQYF TGTGCCAGCAGCCAAGAAGCCTTGGCCTACGAGCAGTACTTC
TRBJ2-1 TRBD2 TRBV10-3 . CAISDRLAGDRYNEQFF TGTGCCATCAGTGATAGACTAGCGGGGGATCGGTACAATGAGCAGTTCTTC
TRBJ2-7 TRBD2 TRBV7-2 many CASSSSGGSYEQYF TGTGCCAGCAGCTCTAGCGGGGGCTCCTACGAGCAGTACTTC
TRBJ2-2 . TRBV12-3/TRBV12-4 many CASSPRRGELFF TGTGCCAGCAGTCCGCGCCGCGGGGAGCTGTTTTTT
TRBJ1-2 . TRBV30 few CAWSLGENYGYTF TGTGCCTGGTCCCTTGGGGAGAACTATGGCTACACCTTC
TRBJ2-3 . TRBV27 many CASSLGWGSDTQYF TGTGCCAGCAGTTTAGGCTGGGGTAGCGATACGCAGTATTTT
TRBJ2-7 . TRBV5-1 . CASSLVGQGLDEQYF TGCGCCAGCAGCTTGGTGGGGCAGGGGTTGGACGAGCAGTACTTC
TRBJ2-5 . TRBV20-1 . CSARGTEQETQYF TGCAGTGCTAGAGGGACGGAACAAGAGACCCAGTACTTC
TRBJ1-2 . TRBV27 few CARSFTTDYGYTF TGTGCCCGCAGTTTCACTACAGACTATGGCTACACCTTC
TRBJ1-1 . TRBV11-2 many CASSLAHQGTEAFF TGTGCCAGCAGTCTTGCCCACCAGGGGACTGAAGCTTTCTTT
TRBJ2-5 . TRBV20-1 many CSARVEVVRETQYF TGCAGTGCTAGAGTTGAGGTCGTCAGAGAGACCCAGTACTTC
TRBJ2-4 TRBD1 TRBV20-1 many CSALTGAKNIQYF TGCAGTGCCCTGACAGGGGCCAAAAACATTCAGTACTTC
TRBJ1-5 . TRBV27 many CASSLANSNQPQHF TGTGCCAGCAGTTTAGCTAATAGCAATCAGCCCCAGCATTTT
TRBJ2-5 TRBD2 TRBV7-9 many CASSPRASGIQETQYF TGTGCCAGCAGCCCCCGGGCTAGCGGGATACAAGAGACCCAGTACTTC
TRBJ2-5 . TRBV19 few CASTQSTGETQYF TGTGCCAGTACCCAGTCAACTGGGGAGACCCAGTACTTC
TRBJ1-1 . TRBV20-1 many CSAAGNTEAFF TGCAGTGCCGCCGGGAACACTGAAGCTTTCTTT
TRBJ2-3 . TRBV6-2/TRBV6-3 few CASSPRDIGTDTQYF TGTGCCAGCAGTCCAAGGGACATCGGAACAGATACGCAGTATTTT
TRBJ1-2 . TRBV28 many CASRGPGGYGYTF TGTGCCAGCAGGGGACCGGGGGGCTATGGCTACACCTTC
TRBJ1-5 TRBD1 TRBV20-1 many CSASGTGGSGNQPQHF TGCAGTGCTTCCGGGACAGGGGGATCTGGCAATCAGCCCCAGCATTTT
TRBJ2-5 TRBD1 TRBV11-3 many CASSLGGQGATQETQYF TGTGCCAGCAGCCTAGGGGGACAGGGGGCTACTCAAGAGACCCAGTACTTC
TRBJ2-3 TRBD2 TRBV15 many CATAGGPLDTQYF TGTGCCACAGCGGGAGGGCCTTTAGATACGCAGTATTTT
TRBJ1-1 . TRBV18 many CASSPRTWENTEAFF TGTGCCAGCTCACCACGGACGTGGGAGAACACTGAAGCTTTCTTT
TRBJ2-7 TRBD1 TRBV20-1 few CSGVTDRGGEQYF TGCAGTGGCGTAACGGACAGGGGCGGGGAGCAGTACTTC
TRBJ2-4 TRBD1 TRBV7-2 many CASSTQTGGANIQYF TGTGCCAGCAGCACACAAACAGGGGGCGCAAACATTCAGTACTTC
TRBJ1-2 . TRBV7-8 few CASSLALILNGYTF TGTGCCAGCAGCTTAGCGTTAATCCTGAACGGCTACACCTTC
TRBJ2-7 TRBD1 TRBV6-1 . CASRGDRVLAEQYF TGTGCCAGCAGGGGTGACAGGGTGCTCGCCGAGCAGTACTTC
TRBJ1-2 . TRBV9 . CASSAGGALPNYGYTF TGTGCCAGCTCTGCGGGCGGAGCGCTGCCTAACTATGGCTACACCTTC
TRBJ2-7 . TRBV6-1 . CASSDRGAPYYEQYF TGTGCCAGCAGTGACAGGGGAGCCCCTTACTACGAGCAGTACTTC
TRBJ2-1 . TRBV7-8 few CASSLKEQSYNEQFF TGTGCCAGCAGCTTAAAAGAACAGAGCTACAATGAGCAGTTCTTC
TRBJ2-1 . TRBV5-6 many CASSLVPNRDNEQFF TGTGCCAGCAGCTTGGTGCCAAACCGTGACAATGAGCAGTTCTTC
TRBJ1-4 . TRBV7-2 . CASSLGGAVEKLFF TGTGCCAGCAGTTTAGGGGGGGCGGTTGAAAAACTGTTTTTT
TRBJ1-2 . TRBV19 . CASSRRDLRYGYTF TGTGCCAGTAGTAGACGGGACTTACGATATGGCTACACCTTC